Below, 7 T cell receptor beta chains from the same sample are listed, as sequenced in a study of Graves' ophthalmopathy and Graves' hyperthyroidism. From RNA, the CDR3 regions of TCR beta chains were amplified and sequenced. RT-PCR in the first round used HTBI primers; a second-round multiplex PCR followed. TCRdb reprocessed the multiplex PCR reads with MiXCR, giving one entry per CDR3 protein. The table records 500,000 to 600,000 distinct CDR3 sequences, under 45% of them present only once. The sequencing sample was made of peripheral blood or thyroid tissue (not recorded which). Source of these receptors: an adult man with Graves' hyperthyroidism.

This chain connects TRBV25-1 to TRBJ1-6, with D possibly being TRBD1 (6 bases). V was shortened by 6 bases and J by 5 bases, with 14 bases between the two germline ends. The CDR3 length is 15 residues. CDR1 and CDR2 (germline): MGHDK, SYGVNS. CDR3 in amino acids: CASSGRAGDNSPLHF. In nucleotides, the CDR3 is TGTGCCAGCAGCGGGAGAGCAGGGGATAATTCACCCCTCCACTTT.

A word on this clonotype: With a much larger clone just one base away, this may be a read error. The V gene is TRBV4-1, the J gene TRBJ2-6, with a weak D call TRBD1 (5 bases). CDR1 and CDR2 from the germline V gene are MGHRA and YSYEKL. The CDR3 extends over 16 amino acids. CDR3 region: CASSQDQGNGANALTF. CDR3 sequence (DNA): TGCGCCAGCAGCCAAGACCAGGGAAATGGGGCCAACGCCCTGACTTTC.

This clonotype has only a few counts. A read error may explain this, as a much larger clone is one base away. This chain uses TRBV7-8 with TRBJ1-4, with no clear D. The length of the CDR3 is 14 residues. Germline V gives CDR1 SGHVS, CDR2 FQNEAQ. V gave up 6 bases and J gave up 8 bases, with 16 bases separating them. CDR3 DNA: TGTGCCAGCAGTAAACACAAGGACCCAGAAAAACTGTTTTTT. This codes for CASSKHKDPEKLFF.

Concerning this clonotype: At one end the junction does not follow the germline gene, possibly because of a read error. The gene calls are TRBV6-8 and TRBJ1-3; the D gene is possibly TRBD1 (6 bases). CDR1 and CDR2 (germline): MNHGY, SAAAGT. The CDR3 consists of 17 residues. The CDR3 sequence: CASSYTHRTDSGSTIYF. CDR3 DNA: TGTGCCAGCAGTTACACGCACCGGACAGACTCTGGAAGCACCATATATTTT.

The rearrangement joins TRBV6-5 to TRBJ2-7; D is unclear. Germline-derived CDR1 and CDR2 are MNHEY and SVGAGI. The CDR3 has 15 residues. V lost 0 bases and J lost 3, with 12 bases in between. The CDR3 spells CASSYSLRTFYEQYF. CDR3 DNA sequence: TGTGCCAGCAGTTACTCTTTGCGGACCTTCTACGAGCAGTACTTC.

For the CDR3, the DNA is TGCAGTGCCATTACAGGGGGCGAAGAGACCCAGTACTTC. This translates into CSAITGGEETQYF. The chain is built from TRBV20-1 and TRBJ2-5; TRBD1 agrees at 9 bases. This CDR3 is built from 13 residues. With 6 bases clipped from V and 3 bases from J, the junction kept 5 bases outside the gene matches. Germline values: CDR1 DFQATT, CDR2 SNEGSKA (reference sequence).

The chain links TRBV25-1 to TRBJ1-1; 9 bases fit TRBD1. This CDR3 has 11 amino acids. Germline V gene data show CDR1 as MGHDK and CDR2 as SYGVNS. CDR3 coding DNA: TGTGCGTCACAGGGGGCCCCTGAAGCTTTCTTT. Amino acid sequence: CASQGAPEAFF.